Listed below are T cell receptor beta chains from one sample, sequenced in a study of shared clonotypes between healthy human individuals. Clones were sequenced by immunoSEQ multiplex PCR, and TCRdb holds only the in-frame ones, with some missing. The sample carries about 480,000 clones, about 75% recorded once. The specimen was PBMCs. These receptors were obtained from a woman in her thirties or forties in good health. Some clones in this sample may be carry-over from other donors' samples. The CDR3 runs from the conserved cysteine through the conserved F or W. D genes are given only for firm matches. Clone size is not always given. Where it is, it says once, few, many or a class for expanded clones.

J gene | V gene | D gene | clone size | CDR3 DNA | CDR3 protein
TRBJ2-5 | TRBV11-3 | TRBD2 | - | TGTGCCAGCAGCATCGGACTAGCGGGAATAGAGACCCAGTACTTC | CASSIGLAGIETQYF
TRBJ2-1 | TRBV5-1 | TRBD1 | - | TGCGCCAGCAGCGTGTGGGGACAGGGGGATGACGTGGAGTTCTTC | CASSVWGQGDDVEFF
TRBJ2-3 | TRBV11-3 | - | - | TGTGCCAGCAGCTTGGGCAGGGAACTAGATACGCAGTATTTT | CASSLGRELDTQYF
TRBJ1-5 | TRBV5-4 | - | - | TGTGCCAGCAGCCTGGACAGCCAGCCCCAGCATTTT | CASSLDSQPQHF
TRBJ2-7 | TRBV7-9 | TRBD2 | - | TGTGCCAGCAGCTTTGGTCCCTCTAGCGGGAGGTCCTACGAGCAGTACTTC | CASSFGPSSGRSYEQYF
TRBJ2-3 | TRBV2 | TRBD2 | - | TGTGCCAGCAGTGTTCGCGGGAGGACAGATACGCAGTATTTT | CASSVRGRTDTQYF
TRBJ2-2 | TRBV6-1 | - | - | TGTGCCAGCAGAAAAAACACAGGGAACACCGGGGAGCTGTTTTTT | CASRKNTGNTGELFF
TRBJ2-1 | TRBV27 | - | - | TGTGCCAGCACTCAGAGACCCCTCTACAATGAGCAGTTCTTC | CASTQRPLYNEQFF
TRBJ2-7 | TRBV15 | TRBD1 | - | TGTGCCACCAGCAGAGAAACCGGGACAGGAAACGAGCAGTACTTC | CATSRETGTGNEQYF
TRBJ2-7 | TRBV30 | - | - | TGTGCCTGGGGTGGTCAAGAAGACGAGCAGTACTTC | CAWGGQEDEQYF
TRBJ2-7 | TRBV18 | TRBD1 | - | TGTGCCAGCTCGCCTCGTACCGGGACAGGATCCTACGAGCAGTACTTC | CASSPRTGTGSYEQYF
TRBJ2-1 | TRBV28 | TRBD2 | - | TGTGCCAGCAGAACTAGCGGGGCCAATGAGCAGTTCTTC | CASRTSGANEQFF
TRBJ2-2 | TRBV27 | TRBD1 | once | TGTGCCAGCAGTTACAGGGGGACCGGGGAGCTGTTTTTT | CASSYRGTGELFF
TRBJ2-7 | TRBV4-1 | - | few | TGCGCCAGCAGCCTTAGCAGGAGTAGGAACTCCTACGAGCAGTACTTC | CASSLSRSRNSYEQYF
TRBJ2-1 | TRBV21-1 | - | many | TGTGCCAGCAGCAAAGGAATAGCGGGAGCCCTGGATGAGCAGTTCTTC | CASSKGIAGALDEQFF
TRBJ2-7 | TRBV28 | - | few | TGTGCCAGCAGCCAAACGTACGAGCAGTACTTC | CASSQTYEQYF